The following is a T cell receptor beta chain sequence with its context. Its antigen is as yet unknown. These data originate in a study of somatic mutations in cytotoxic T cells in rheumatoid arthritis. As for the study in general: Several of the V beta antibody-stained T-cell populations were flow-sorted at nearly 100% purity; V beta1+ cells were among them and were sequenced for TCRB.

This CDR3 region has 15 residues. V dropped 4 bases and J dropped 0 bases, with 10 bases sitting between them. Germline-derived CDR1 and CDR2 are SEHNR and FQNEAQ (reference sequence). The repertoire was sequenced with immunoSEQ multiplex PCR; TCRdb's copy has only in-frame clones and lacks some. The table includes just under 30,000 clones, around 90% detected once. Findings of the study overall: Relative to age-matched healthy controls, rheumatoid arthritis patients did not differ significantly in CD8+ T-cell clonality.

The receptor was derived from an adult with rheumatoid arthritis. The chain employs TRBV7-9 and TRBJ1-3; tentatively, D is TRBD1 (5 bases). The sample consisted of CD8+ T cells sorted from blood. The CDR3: CASSSTVYSGNTIYF. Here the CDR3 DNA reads TGTGCCAGCAGCTCGACAGTCTACTCTGGAAACACCATATATTTT.